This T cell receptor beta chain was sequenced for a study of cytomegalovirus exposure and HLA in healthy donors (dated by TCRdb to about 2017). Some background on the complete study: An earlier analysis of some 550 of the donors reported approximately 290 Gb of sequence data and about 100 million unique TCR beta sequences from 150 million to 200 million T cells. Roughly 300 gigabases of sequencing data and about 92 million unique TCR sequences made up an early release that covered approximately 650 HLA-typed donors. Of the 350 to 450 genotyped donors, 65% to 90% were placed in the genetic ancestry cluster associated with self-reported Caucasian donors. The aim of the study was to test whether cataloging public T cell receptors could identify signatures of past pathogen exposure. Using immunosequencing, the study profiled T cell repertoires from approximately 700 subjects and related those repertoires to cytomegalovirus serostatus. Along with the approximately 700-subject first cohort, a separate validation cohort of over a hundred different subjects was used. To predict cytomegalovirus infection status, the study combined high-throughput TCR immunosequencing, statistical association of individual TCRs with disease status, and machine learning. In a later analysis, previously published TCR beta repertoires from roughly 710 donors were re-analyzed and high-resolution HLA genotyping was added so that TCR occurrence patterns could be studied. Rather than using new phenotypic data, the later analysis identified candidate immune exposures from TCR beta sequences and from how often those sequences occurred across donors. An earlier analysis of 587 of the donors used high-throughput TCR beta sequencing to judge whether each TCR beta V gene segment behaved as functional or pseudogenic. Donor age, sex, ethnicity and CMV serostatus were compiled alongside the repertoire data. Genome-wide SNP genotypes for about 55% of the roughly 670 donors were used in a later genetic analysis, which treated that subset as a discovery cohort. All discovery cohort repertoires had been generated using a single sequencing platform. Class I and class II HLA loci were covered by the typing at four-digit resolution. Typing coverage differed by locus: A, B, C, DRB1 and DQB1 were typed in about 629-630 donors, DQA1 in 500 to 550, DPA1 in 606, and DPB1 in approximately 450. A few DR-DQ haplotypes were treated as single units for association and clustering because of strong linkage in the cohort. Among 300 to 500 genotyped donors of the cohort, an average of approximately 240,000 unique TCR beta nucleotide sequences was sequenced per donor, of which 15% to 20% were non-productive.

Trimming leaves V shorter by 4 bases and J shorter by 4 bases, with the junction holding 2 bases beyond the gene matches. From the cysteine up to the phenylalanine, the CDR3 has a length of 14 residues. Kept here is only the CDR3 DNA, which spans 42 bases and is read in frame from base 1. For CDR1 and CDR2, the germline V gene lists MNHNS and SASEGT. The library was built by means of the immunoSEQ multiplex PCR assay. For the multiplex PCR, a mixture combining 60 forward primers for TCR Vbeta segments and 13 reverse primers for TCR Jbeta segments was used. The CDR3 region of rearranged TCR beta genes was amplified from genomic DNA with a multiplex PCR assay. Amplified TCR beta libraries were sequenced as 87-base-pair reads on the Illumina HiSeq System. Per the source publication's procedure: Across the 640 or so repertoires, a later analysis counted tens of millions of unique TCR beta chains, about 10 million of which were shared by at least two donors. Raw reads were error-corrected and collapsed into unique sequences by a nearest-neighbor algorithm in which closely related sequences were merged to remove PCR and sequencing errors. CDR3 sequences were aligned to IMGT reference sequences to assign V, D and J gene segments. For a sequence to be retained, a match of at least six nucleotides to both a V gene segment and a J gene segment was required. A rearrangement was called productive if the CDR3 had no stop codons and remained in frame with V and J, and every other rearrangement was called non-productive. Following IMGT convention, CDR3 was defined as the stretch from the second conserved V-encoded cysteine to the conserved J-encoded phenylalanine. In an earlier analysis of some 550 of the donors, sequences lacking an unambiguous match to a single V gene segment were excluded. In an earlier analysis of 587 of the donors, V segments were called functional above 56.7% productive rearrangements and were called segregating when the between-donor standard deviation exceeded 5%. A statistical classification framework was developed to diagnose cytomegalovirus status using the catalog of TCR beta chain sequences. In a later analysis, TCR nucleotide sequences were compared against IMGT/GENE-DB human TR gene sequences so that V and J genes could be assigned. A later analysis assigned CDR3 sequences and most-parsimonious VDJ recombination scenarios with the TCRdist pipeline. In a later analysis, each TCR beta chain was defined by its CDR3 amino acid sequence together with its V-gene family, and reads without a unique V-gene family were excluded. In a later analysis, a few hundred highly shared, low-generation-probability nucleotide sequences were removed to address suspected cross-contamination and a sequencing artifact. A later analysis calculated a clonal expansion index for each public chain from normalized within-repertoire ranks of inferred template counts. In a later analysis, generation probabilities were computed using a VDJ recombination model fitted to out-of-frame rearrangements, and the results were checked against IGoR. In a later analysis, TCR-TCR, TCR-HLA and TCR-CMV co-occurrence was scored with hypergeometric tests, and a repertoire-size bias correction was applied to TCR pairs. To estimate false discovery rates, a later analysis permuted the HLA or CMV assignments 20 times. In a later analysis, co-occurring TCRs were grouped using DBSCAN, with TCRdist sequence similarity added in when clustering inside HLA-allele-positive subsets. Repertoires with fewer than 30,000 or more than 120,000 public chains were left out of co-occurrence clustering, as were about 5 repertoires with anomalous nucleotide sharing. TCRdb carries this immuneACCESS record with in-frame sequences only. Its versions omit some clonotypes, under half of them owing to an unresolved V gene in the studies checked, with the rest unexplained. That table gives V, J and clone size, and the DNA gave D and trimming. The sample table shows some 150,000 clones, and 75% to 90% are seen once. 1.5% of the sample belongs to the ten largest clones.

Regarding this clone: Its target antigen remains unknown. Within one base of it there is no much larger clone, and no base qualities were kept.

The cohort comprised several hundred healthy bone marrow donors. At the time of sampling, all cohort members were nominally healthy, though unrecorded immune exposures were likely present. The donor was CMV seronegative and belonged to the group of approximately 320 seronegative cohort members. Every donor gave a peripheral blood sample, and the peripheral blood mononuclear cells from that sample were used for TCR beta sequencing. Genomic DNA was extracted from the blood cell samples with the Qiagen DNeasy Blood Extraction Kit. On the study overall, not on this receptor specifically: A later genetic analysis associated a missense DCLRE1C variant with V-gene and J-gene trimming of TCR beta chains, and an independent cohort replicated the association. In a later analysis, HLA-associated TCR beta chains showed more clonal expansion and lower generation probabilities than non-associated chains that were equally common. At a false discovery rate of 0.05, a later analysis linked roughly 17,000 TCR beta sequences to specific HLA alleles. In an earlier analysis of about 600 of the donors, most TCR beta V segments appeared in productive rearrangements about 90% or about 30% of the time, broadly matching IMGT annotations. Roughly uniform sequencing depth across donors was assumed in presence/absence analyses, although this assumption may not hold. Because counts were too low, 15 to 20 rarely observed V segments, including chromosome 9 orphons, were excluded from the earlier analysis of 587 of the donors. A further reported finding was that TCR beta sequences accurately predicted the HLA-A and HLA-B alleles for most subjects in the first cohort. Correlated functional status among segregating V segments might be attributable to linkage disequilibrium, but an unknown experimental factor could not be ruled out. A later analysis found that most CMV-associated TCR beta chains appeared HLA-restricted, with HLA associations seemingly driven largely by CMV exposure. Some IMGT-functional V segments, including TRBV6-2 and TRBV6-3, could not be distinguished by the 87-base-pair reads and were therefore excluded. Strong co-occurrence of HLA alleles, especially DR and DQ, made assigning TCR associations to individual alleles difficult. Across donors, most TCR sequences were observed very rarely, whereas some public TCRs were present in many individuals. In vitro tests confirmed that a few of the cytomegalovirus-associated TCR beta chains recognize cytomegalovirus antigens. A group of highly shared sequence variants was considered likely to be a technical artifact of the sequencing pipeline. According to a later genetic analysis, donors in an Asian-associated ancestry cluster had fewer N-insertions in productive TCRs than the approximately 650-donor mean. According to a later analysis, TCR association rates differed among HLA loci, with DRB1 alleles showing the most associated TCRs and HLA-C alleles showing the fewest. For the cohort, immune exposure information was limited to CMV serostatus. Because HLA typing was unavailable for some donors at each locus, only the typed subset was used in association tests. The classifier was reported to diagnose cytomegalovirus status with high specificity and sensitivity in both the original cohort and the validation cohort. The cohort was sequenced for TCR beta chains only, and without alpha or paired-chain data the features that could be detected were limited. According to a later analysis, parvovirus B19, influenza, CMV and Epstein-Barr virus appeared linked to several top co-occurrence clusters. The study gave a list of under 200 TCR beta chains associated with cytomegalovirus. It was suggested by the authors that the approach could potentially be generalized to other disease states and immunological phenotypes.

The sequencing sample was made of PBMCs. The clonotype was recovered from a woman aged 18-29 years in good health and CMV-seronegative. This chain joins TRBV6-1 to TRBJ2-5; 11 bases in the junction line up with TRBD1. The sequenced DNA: TGTGCCAGCAGTGGGGGACAGGGGGGAGAGACCCAGTACTTC. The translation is CASSGGQGGETQYF.